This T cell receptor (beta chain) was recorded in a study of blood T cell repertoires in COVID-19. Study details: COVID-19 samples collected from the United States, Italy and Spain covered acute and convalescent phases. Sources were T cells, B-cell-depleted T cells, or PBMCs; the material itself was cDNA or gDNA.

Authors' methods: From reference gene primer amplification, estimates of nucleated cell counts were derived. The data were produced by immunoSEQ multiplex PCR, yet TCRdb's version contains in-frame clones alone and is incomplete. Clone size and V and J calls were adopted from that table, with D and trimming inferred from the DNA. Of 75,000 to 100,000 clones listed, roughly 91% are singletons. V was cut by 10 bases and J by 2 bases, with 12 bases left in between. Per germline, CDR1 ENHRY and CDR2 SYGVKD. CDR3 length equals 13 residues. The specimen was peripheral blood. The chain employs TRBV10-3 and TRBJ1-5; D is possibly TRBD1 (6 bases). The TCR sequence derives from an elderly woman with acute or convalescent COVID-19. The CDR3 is CATESGGNQPQHF. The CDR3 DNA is TGTGCCACCGAGTCAGGGGGCAATCAGCCCCAGCATTTT.